A selection of T cell receptor beta chains follows, all from one sample in a study of OX40 agonist ivuxolimab in advanced cancers. Profiling relied on immunoSEQ multiplex PCR, and the TCRdb table lists in-frame clones only, not all of them. The table lists tens of thousands of clones, roughly 87% of them singletons. Sequenced material: CD4+ or CD8+ T cells sorted from blood, taken in a trial of the OX40 agonist ivuxolimab. The receptors were gathered from an adult with an advanced solid tumor such as melanoma, head and neck, liver or kidney cancer. Both conserved end residues are part of each CDR3. The D gene is left open where the match is weak. Only part of the rows carry a size: once, few, many, or a class if the clone is expanded.

D gene	CDR3 length	V gene	clone size	J gene	CDR3 DNA	CDR3 protein
-	12	TRBV21-1	-	TRBJ2-2	TGTGCCAGCAGCACCCACTACCGGGAGCTGTTTTTT	CASSTHYRELFF
-	15	TRBV27	-	TRBJ1-2	TGTGCCAGCAGCCCTAAACCTGGACAGCATCGTGGCTACACCTTC	CASSPKPGQHRGYTF
TRBD1	15	TRBV11-3	-	TRBJ2-3	TGTGCCAGCAGCACCTCCGGGACAGGGCCAGATACGCAGTATTTT	CASSTSGTGPDTQYF
TRBD1	15	TRBV11-3	few	TRBJ2-1	TGTGCCAGCAGCTTAACCCGGGACAGCTACAATGAGCAGTTCTTC	CASSLTRDSYNEQFF
-	13	TRBV27	-	TRBJ2-7	TGTGCCAGCAGTCCCCGCAGATACTACGAGCAGTACTTC	CASSPRRYYEQYF
-	16	TRBV7-9	-	TRBJ1-2	TGTGCCAGCAGCTTTGGATTTTTGACAGAGAGTTATGGCTACACCTTC	CASSFGFLTESYGYTF
-	14	TRBV6-6	-	TRBJ2-3	TGTGCCAGCAGCCCAGTGACTAGCACAGATACGCAGTATTTT	CASSPVTSTDTQYF
TRBD1	13	TRBV19	-	TRBJ1-1	TGTGCCAGTAATCGGGACAGGAACACTGAAGCTTTCTTT	CASNRDRNTEAFF
-	15	TRBV28	-	TRBJ2-3	TGTGCCAGCAGTTTGATTGAAGCAGGCACAGATACGCAGTATTTT	CASSLIEAGTDTQYF
-	14	TRBV25-1	-	TRBJ1-2	TGTGCCAGCAGTGAAACCTCCCGCGCGATAGGCTACACCTTC	CASSETSRAIGYTF
-	14	TRBV29-1	-	TRBJ1-4	TGCAGCGTTCAGAGACAGGATGCAAATGAAAAACTGTTTTTT	CSVQRQDANEKLFF
TRBD2	14	TRBV4-1	once	TRBJ2-7	TGCGCCAGCAGTAGGACTAGCGGGGACTACGAGCAGTACTTC	CASSRTSGDYEQYF
TRBD1	16	TRBV2	-	TRBJ2-1	TGTGCCAGCAGCCGAGGGGGACAGGTGTTCTACAATGAGCAGTTCTTC	CASSRGGQVFYNEQFF
TRBD2	16	TRBV28	-	TRBJ2-1	TGTGCCAGCAGTATACCCCTAGCGGGAGTTTTCAATGAGCAGTTCTTC	CASSIPLAGVFNEQFF
-	13	TRBV18	-	TRBJ2-3	TGTGCCAGCTCACCACCGAGCACAGATACGCAGTATTTT	CASSPPSTDTQYF
TRBD1	14	TRBV5-6	-	TRBJ2-7	TGTGCCAGCAGCCCGGGACAGGGTAATTACGAGCAGTACTTC	CASSPGQGNYEQYF
-	15	TRBV18	-	TRBJ2-1	TGTGCCAGCTCGCCCATAAGAACAGGGTCTGATGAGCAGTTCTTC	CASSPIRTGSDEQFF
TRBD1	15	TRBV11-2	-	TRBJ1-4	TGTGCCAGCAGCCAGGGGGCGCGGATTAATGAAAAACTGTTTTTT	CASSQGARINEKLFF
-	22	TRBV2	-	TRBJ2-1	TGTGCCAGCAGTGAAGCGCTTCCGGTTCCACCCCACGGACAGATCTGGGACAATGAGCAGTTCTTC	CASSEALPVPPHGQIWDNEQFF
-	14	TRBV7-9	few	TRBJ2-6	TGTGCCAGCAAAGGAGCTGCTGGGGCCAACGTCCTGACTTTC	CASKGAAGANVLTF
TRBD2	13	TRBV6-6	-	TRBJ2-7	TGTGCCAGCAGGGGGGGGAGATCCTACGAGCAGTACTTC	CASRGGRSYEQYF
TRBD1	13	TRBV11-2	once	TRBJ1-1	TGTGCCAGCAGCCGACAGGGGAGGGGTGAAGCTTTCTTT	CASSRQGRGEAFF
TRBD2	15	TRBV29-1	once	TRBJ2-3	TGCAGCGCACGACTAGCGGGAGGGTGGGGAGATACGCAGTATTTT	CSARLAGGWGDTQYF
TRBD2	18	TRBV4-2	-	TRBJ2-1	TGTGCCAGCAGCCAAGTGGTACTAGCGGGGGGCATGACTAGCGAGCAGTTCTTC	CASSQVVLAGGMTSEQFF
TRBD1	16	TRBV5-8	-	TRBJ2-3	TGTGCCAGCAGCTTGACGGGACAGGGGGCCGCAGATACGCAGTATTTT	CASSLTGQGAADTQYF
-	14	TRBV19	-	TRBJ2-2	TGTGCCAGTAGTCCAACTCTTACAAGCGGGGAGCTGTTTTTT	CASSPTLTSGELFF
TRBD2	15	TRBV27	-	TRBJ2-1	TGTGCCAGCAGTCTGAGACTAGCGGGAAACAATGAGCAGTTCTTC	CASSLRLAGNNEQFF
-	14	TRBV7-3	-	TRBJ2-1	TGTGCCAGCAGCTTAACACCGTCTGTTAATGAGCAGTTCTTC	CASSLTPSVNEQFF
-	16	TRBV27	-	TRBJ2-3	TGTGCCAGCAGTTTTTACCCGCCAGACGCCACAGATACGCAGTATTTT	CASSFYPPDATDTQYF
-	13	TRBV6-1	once	TRBJ2-6	TGTGCCAGCACAAGGTCTGGGGCCAACGTCCTGACTTTC	CASTRSGANVLTF
TRBD2	15	TRBV19	once	TRBJ2-3	TGTGCCAGTAGTTCGCTAGCGGGTGGCACAGATACGCAGTATTTT	CASSSLAGGTDTQYF
TRBD2	16	TRBV19	-	TRBJ2-3	TGTGCCAGTAGTATAGCTCAACTAGCGGGAGCAGATACGCAGTATTTT	CASSIAQLAGADTQYF
TRBD2	16	TRBV10-3	-	TRBJ2-7	TGTGCCATCAGTGACCCCTCTAGCGGGAGTAGTTACGAGCAGTACTTC	CAISDPSSGSSYEQYF
-	16	TRBV28	-	TRBJ1-2	TGTGCCAGCAGCCCTCCAGGGGCCACTTCTAACTATGGCTACACCTTC	CASSPPGATSNYGYTF
-	13	TRBV9	-	TRBJ2-1	TGTGCCAGCAGTGGACAGAGGTGGCATGAGCAGTTCTTC	CASSGQRWHEQFF
TRBD2	17	TRBV5-1	-	TRBJ2-3	TGCGCCAGCAGCTTGCAGGGCGGGAGGGGGCAAGCAGATACGCAGTATTTT	CASSLQGGRGQADTQYF
TRBD1	16	TRBV29-1	-	TRBJ2-7	TGCAGCGGGGGGGGGCCACAGGGGGCACTTTCCGACGAGCAGTACTTC	CSGGGPQGALSDEQYF
-	14	TRBV4-2	once	TRBJ2-5	TGTGCCAGCAGCCAAGAGCCAGAACAAGAGACCCAGTACTTC	CASSQEPEQETQYF
-	14	TRBV5-1	-	TRBJ2-4	TGCGCCAGCAGCCGCGAGACTCCCCCCGTGTCTCAGTACTTC	CASSRETPPVSQYF
TRBD2	18	TRBV7-2	-	TRBJ2-5	TGTGCCAGCAGCTCAAATTTGGGGCTAGCGGGAGGTCGGGAGACCCAGTACTTC	CASSSNLGLAGGRETQYF
TRBD2	15	TRBV10-3	-	TRBJ2-3	TGTGCCATCACCAAAGGACTAGCGGTCACAGATACGCAGTATTTT	CAITKGLAVTDTQYF
-	14	TRBV6-5	-	TRBJ2-7	TGTGCCAGCGCTCGGACGGATGCATTGCACGAGCAGTACTTC	CASARTDALHEQYF
-	14	TRBV5-1	-	TRBJ1-4	TGCGCCAGCAGCTTAGGACAGACTAATGAAAAACTGTTTTTT	CASSLGQTNEKLFF
-	16	TRBV7-2	-	TRBJ1-5	TGTGCCAGCAGCTTACGAACAGCAGGGTATAATCAGCCCCAGCATTTT	CASSLRTAGYNQPQHF
-	13	TRBV7-9	-	TRBJ2-5	TGTGCCAGCAGCTTATTTTACCAAGAGACCCAGTACTTC	CASSLFYQETQYF
-	13	TRBV6-5	-	TRBJ2-7	TGTGCCAGCAGTGTCGGCAAGACCTACGAGCAGTACTTC	CASSVGKTYEQYF
-	15	TRBV6-6	-	TRBJ2-7	TGTGCCAGCAGGACGGTGAAGCATCCTCCCTACGAGCAGTACTTC	CASRTVKHPPYEQYF
-	17	TRBV18	-	TRBJ2-1	TGTGCCAGCTCACCACCGGAACCGGAAAGCTCCTACAATGAGCAGTTCTTC	CASSPPEPESSYNEQFF
-	13	TRBV11-1	-	TRBJ1-1	TGTGCCAGCACCCGGGGGATGAACACTGAAGCTTTCTTT	CASTRGMNTEAFF
-	11	TRBV5-1	-	TRBJ2-3	TGCGCCAGCAGCTTCGGTGATACGCAGTATTTT	CASSFGDTQYF
-	15	TRBV6-1	-	TRBJ2-1	TGTGCCAGCATCCTGACCCCTTTACGGGATCCTGAGCAGTTCTTC	CASILTPLRDPEQFF
TRBD1	14	TRBV7-2	-	TRBJ2-5	TGTGCCAGCAGCTTCCAAACAGGGGAAGAGACCCAGTACTTC	CASSFQTGEETQYF
-	17	TRBV18	-	TRBJ1-2	TGTGCCAGCTCACCACCTCCGGGCCAACACGCAGCAGGTGGCTACACCTTC	CASSPPPGQHAAGGYTF